The entry below describes one TCR beta chain. Many counts were recorded for this clonotype. The antigen it recognizes is unknown. No much larger clone exists at a distance of one base, and base qualities are not known. The data were obtained in a study of identical twins (dated by TCRdb to 2016 to 2018). With respect to the entire study: The study deep-sequenced TCR alpha and beta repertoires from monozygotic twins, unrelated adults of various ages and cord blood to test whether fetal clonotypes persist. Replicate twin experiments were performed at different times using different library preparation protocols to rule out contamination. The investigation overall reported the following: Abundant cord blood beta clonotypes carried fewer insertions; young adult naive repertoires showed a weaker similar trend, while memory repertoires showed none. Compared with coincidental sharing between unrelated individuals, out-of-frame TCR alpha sequences shared between twins had an excess of sequences with low generation probability. Because the same donors could not be followed over many years, the conclusions relied on cross-sectional statistical analysis. Excess twin sharing in beta out-of-frame sequences was weaker because fewer shared sequences lowered the signal-to-noise ratio. Out-of-frame TCR alpha sharing in monozygotic twins was systematically underestimated by recombination models, whereas sharing between unrelated individuals was in agreement with the recombination models. Invariant T cells such as MAIT and iNKT could partly confound zero-insertion analyses, although diverse VJ usage argued against such confounding for most clonotypes.

Every donor in the study was a healthy Caucasian. Three pairs of female monozygotic twins, all aged roughly 18 to 30 years, made up the twin cohort. The RNA used for TCR libraries was isolated from peripheral blood mononuclear cells. The CDR3 runs 15 amino acids, cysteine and phenylalanine included. Only the CDR3 DNA is retained, 45 bases long and in frame from the first base. V trim: 4 bases; J trim: 3 bases; unmatched bases: 2. CDR1 and CDR2 are drawn from the germline V gene: SGHRS, YFSETQ. The receptor library was made with 5' RACE. For sequencing, an Illumina HiSeq 2000 was employed. A universal primer binding site was added through template switching, and the final cDNA carried a unique molecular identifier so that TCR cDNA molecules could be counted accurately. Specific primers in the conserved constant-segment region were used to synthesize first-strand cDNA for TCR alpha and beta chains. To control for contamination, each cDNA library was double barcoded with a SMART-Mk sample barcode plus Illumina barcodes. Two successive PCR steps introduced TruSeq adapter sequences along with Illumina sample barcodes. The Illumina HiSeq platform was used with custom primers to sequence TCR alpha and beta cDNA libraries. The paper's data handling went like this. Unique molecular identifiers were extracted from raw reads with MiGEC, and CDR3 positions were determined with MiXCR. Recombination models were inferred per individual with the repgenHMM and IGoR tools using an EM algorithm. Shared clonotype analysis was performed with the tcR package in R, normalizing sharing by the product of cloneset sizes. To study raw recombination free of thymic and clonal selection effects, out-of-frame nonproductive sequences were analyzed. TCRdb trimmed the raw reads at Q25, called clones with MiXCR and kept productive beta chains. Rows with a matching CDR3 protein are joined into one entry that keeps the most common DNA and genes. The V and J calls were determined by TCRdb, not by the authors. This sample has hundreds of thousands of distinct CDR3 sequences in its table, and around 7.5% of those were observed once. Around 1.6% of the sample comes from the top ten.

This sample was shared with a second study, whose subject was yellow fever vaccine responses in identical twins. From that second study: The authors reported that the T cell response to vaccination in identical twins appeared partly convergent and partly personalized. Focusing on identical twins, the study followed the T cell clones that responded to the vaccine, and did so with precision.

This receptor was obtained from a woman aged 18-30 years in good health. The specimen was PBMCs. The chain uses TRBV5-1 and TRBJ2-1; TRBD2 fits 12 bases in the junction. The CDR3 protein is CASSGLAGNYNEQFF. The DNA reads as follows: TGCGCCAGCAGCGGACTAGCGGGGAACTACAATGAGCAGTTCTTC.